One and the same sample provided the 10 T cell receptor beta chains below, sequenced in a study of blood T cell repertoires in COVID-19. Clones were sequenced by immunoSEQ multiplex PCR, and TCRdb holds only the in-frame ones, with some missing. The data hold approximately 31,000 clones, with roughly 85% observed a single time. Sequencing used peripheral blood. The receptors were gathered from a woman older than 75 with active or convalescent COVID-19.

The rearrangement joins TRBV30 to TRBJ2-7; D unclear. CDR3 length: 12 residues. With 3 bases removed from V and 0 bases from J, the gap between germline ends came to 6 bases. The germline CDR1 and CDR2 sequences are GTSNPN and SVGIG (reference sequence). The CDR3 protein is CAWRPSSYEQYF. The CDR3 DNA reads as TGTGCCTGGAGACCGAGCTCCTACGAGCAGTACTTC.

This rearrangement joins TRBV7-2 to TRBJ2-2; 10 bases agree with TRBD2. There are 16 residues in the CDR3. Germline-derived CDR1 and CDR2 are SGHTA and FQGNSA. J gave up 5 bases and V 5 bases, and 8 bases lay outside the gene matches. The CDR3 sequence: CASSPTSGRATGELFF. The CDR3 DNA reads as TGTGCCAGCAGCCCAACCAGCGGGAGGGCTACCGGGGAGCTGTTTTTT.

The V and J genes are TRBV6-5 and TRBJ2-1; D unresolved. Between the trimmed V and J ends, which lost 5 bases and 5 bases, there was a span of 10 bases. This CDR3 has 13 amino acids. Per the germline V gene, CDR1 is MNHEY and CDR2 is SVGAGI. The DNA for the CDR3 is TGTGCCAGCAGTCCCTATTCAAACAATGAGCAGTTCTTC. Translation gives CASSPYSNNEQFF.

The V call is TRBV19, the J call TRBJ2-1; D not certain. The germline V gene has CDR1 LNHDA and CDR2 SQIVND (reference sequence). V lost 3 bases to trimming and J lost 4 bases, with 7 bases between them. This CDR3 comprises 13 residues. Written as DNA, the CDR3 is TGTGCCAGTAGTATCGCGGATTACAATGAGCAGTTCTTC. It is translated as CASSIADYNEQFF.

Only one count was recorded for this clone. The V gene is TRBV7-3, the J gene TRBJ1-5; 7 bases are shared with TRBD1. The CDR3 is 19 amino acids. V shed 5 bases, J shed 0 bases, and the junction held 16 bases outside the gene matches. In germline, CDR1 is SGHTA, CDR2 FQGTGA. The CDR3 bases are TGTGCCAGCAGCCTCCGGGTCGCCGACAGGGAGAATAGCAATCAGCCCCAGCATTTT. Translation gives CASSLRVADRENSNQPQHF.

V gene TRBV28 combines with J gene TRBJ1-2; 8 bases agree with TRBD1. The junction had 10 bases not matched to a gene; V was cut back by 5 bases and J by 5 bases. Per the germline V gene, CDR1 is MDHEN and CDR2 is SYDVKM. The CDR3 has 15 amino acids. In DNA, the CDR3 is TGTGCCAGCAGTCTCCGGGACAGGCCGATTTATGGCTACACCTTC. The encoded protein is CASSLRDRPIYGYTF.

The chain has TRBV4-1 and TRBJ1-1; unclear D gene. The CDR3 has 16 residues. CDR1 is MGHRA and CDR2 is YSYEKL in the germline V gene. V was trimmed by 4 bases and J by 1 base, leaving 16 bases between them. CDR3: CASSREPLSRNTEAFF. The CDR3 DNA reads TGCGCCAGCAGCCGGGAGCCCCTCAGCAGGAACACTGAAGCTTTCTTT.

This clone was counted a few times. The V call is TRBV6-5, the J call TRBJ2-7, with 9 bases lining up with TRBD1. Germline V lookup: CDR1 MNHEY, CDR2 SVGAGI. V was pared by 8 bases and J by 5 bases, with 10 bases of the junction left unmatched. The CDR3 spans 14 residues. The CDR3 DNA follows: TGTGCCAGCTCTCCCGGGACAGGGAGGAACGAGCAGTACTTC. This codes for CASSPGTGRNEQYF.

The chain employs TRBV25-1 and TRBJ2-3, with D tentatively TRBD2 (6 bases). With 7 bases removed from V and 4 bases from J, the gap between germline ends came to 12 bases. The CDR3 runs to 13 residues. Germline V lookup: CDR1 MGHDK, CDR2 SYGVNS. CDR3 loop: CASNPGGPDTQYF. CDR3 DNA sequence: TGTGCCAGCAATCCCGGGGGTCCAGATACGCAGTATTTT. Looking up the rest from reference TRBV25-1 and TRBJ2-3 gives the full variable domain: EADIYQTPRYLVIGTGKKITLECSQTMGHDKMYWYQQDPGMELHLIHYSYGVNSTEKGDLSSESTVSRIRTEHFPLTLESARPSHTSQYLCASNPGGPDTQYFGPGTRLTVL.

The CDR3 DNA follows: TGTGCCAGCAGCTTAATTTCCCCCCGCGGGGGAAACACCATATATTTT. Translation: CASSLISPRGGNTIYF. The V and J genes are TRBV7-2 and TRBJ1-3; no reliable D call. V was cut by 2 bases and J by 4 bases, with 15 bases left in between. The CDR3 is 16 amino acids. Germline CDR1 and CDR2: SGHTA and FQGNSA.